Listed here are 25 T cell receptor beta chains from one sample, sequenced in a study of shared clonotypes between healthy human individuals. Sequencing used immunoSEQ multiplex PCR; TCRdb keeps in-frame clones, though not all of them. The data show 1.5 million to 2.5 million clones, approximately 94% seen once. Naive CD8 cells were CD45RO-negative, positively selected for CCR7, excluding terminally differentiated effector memory CD45RA+ cells. The specimen sequenced was naive CD8+ T cells sorted from blood. These receptor sequences come from a man aged 18 to 29 in good health.

Note on this clone: A junction end diverges from the germline sequence, so it may reflect a read error. The gene calls are TRBV6-1 and TRBJ2-5; TRBD2 might be the D (6 bases). In germline, CDR1 is MNHNS, CDR2 SASEGT. This CDR3 spans 13 amino acids. Here the CDR3 DNA reads TGCGCTGCGAGGGACTGGGGGATCGAGACCCAGTACTTC. This codes for CAARDWGIETQYF.

The chain couples TRBV13 to TRBJ2-7; the match to TRBD2 covers 7 bases. Germline V gene data show CDR1 as PRHDT and CDR2 as FYEKMQ (reference sequence). V shed 4 bases and J 4 bases; nucleotides not matched to a gene: 4. This CDR3 is built from 13 residues. The CDR3: CASSSLAEYEQYF. In DNA form, the CDR3 reads TGTGCCAGCAGCTCGCTAGCGGAATACGAGCAGTACTTC. The full variable domain, in which reference TRBV13 and TRBJ2-7 provide the parts outside the CDR3, is AAGVIQSPRHLIKEKRETATLKCYPIPRHDTVYWYQQGPGQDPQFLISFYEKMQSDKGSIPDRFSAQQFSDYHSELNMSSLELGDSALYFCASSSLAEYEQYFGPGTRLTVT.

The chain joins TRBV4-1 to TRBJ2-5, with D tentatively TRBD2 (6 bases). This CDR3 comprises 16 residues. Trimming pared 0 bases from V and 1 base from J, leaving 12 bases between. The germline V gene has CDR1 MGHRA and CDR2 YSYEKL. Here the CDR3 reads CASSQELREVQETQYF. In DNA form, the CDR3 reads TGCGCCAGCAGCCAAGAGTTGAGGGAGGTCCAAGAGACCCAGTACTTC.

J is TRBJ2-2 and V is TRBV5-6; TRBD1 aligns across 11 bases. J lost 6 bases, V lost 3 bases, and 4 bases had no gene match. The CDR3 extends over 15 amino acids. Looked up from germline, CDR1 is SGHDT and CDR2 is YYEEEE. The DNA for the CDR3 is TGTGCCAGCAGCTGGGACAGGGGGATCTCCGGGGAGCTGTTTTTT. It is translated as CASSWDRGISGELFF.

The chain links TRBV9 to TRBJ1-3, with D tentatively TRBD1 (5 bases). In germline, CDR1 is SGDLS, CDR2 YYNGEE. The CDR3 loop spans 16 amino acids. V was trimmed by 3 bases and J by 0 bases, leaving 13 bases between them. CDR3 in amino acids: CASSDPGGTSGNTIYF. The CDR3 DNA sequence: TGTGCCAGCAGCGATCCCGGGGGGACCTCTGGAAACACCATATATTTT. The full variable domain, its missing parts supplied by reference TRBV9 and TRBJ1-3, is DSGVTQTPKHLITATGQRVTLRCSPRSGDLSVYWYQQSLDQGLQFLIQYYNGEERAKGNILERFSAQQFPDLHSELNLSSLELGDSALYFCASSDPGGTSGNTIYFGEGSWLTVV.

For this clone: Other DNA sequences in the same sample also yield this CDR3. The rearrangement links TRBV10-3 to TRBJ1-2; the D gene is possibly TRBD1 (6 bases). V was clipped by 0 bases and J by 5 bases, with 10 bases between them. The CDR3 totals 14 residues. Germline V gives CDR1 ENHRY, CDR2 SYGVKD. In DNA form, the CDR3 reads TGTGCCATCAGTGAGTCAGGGGGAGGTTATGGCTACACCTTC. Protein: CAISESGGGYGYTF.

The chain carries TRBV7-2 and TRBJ2-3; D remains ambiguous. The CDR3 has 14 amino acids. The V gene's germline CDR1 is SGHTA and CDR2 FQGNSA. The V and J ends lost 7 bases and 2 bases respectively, with 13 bases between them. Here the CDR3 reads CASTEEPYTDTQYF. Here the CDR3 DNA reads TGTGCCAGCACCGAGGAACCGTACACAGATACGCAGTATTTT.

This rearrangement joins TRBV19 to TRBJ1-5; D is unresolved. This CDR3 has 15 amino acids. Trimming took off 3 bases at V and 0 bases at J, with 9 bases between the two ends. From germline, CDR1 is LNHDA and CDR2 SQIVND (reference sequence). CDR3 region: CASSMNGYSNQPQHF. The CDR3, as DNA: TGTGCCAGTAGTATGAACGGTTATAGCAATCAGCCCCAGCATTTT.

The rearrangement uses TRBV6-5 and TRBJ2-2; D gene uncertain. Trimming left V 8 bases short and J 6 bases short, with 13 bases between. Germline V gene data show CDR1 as MNHEY and CDR2 as SVGAGI. There are 13 residues in the CDR3. This CDR3 reads CASGIFFSGELFF. The CDR3 DNA follows: TGTGCCAGCGGGATCTTCTTCTCCGGGGAGCTGTTTTTT.

V usage is TRBV7-9 and J usage is TRBJ2-3, with TRBD1 identical over 7 bases. CDR3 length: 17 amino acids. J lost 1 base, V lost 1 base, and 8 bases had no gene match. Germline V gene sequence: CDR1 SEHNR, CDR2 FQNEAQ (reference sequence). The CDR3 loop reads CASSLEEVDRGTDTQYF. The CDR3, as DNA: TGTGCCAGCAGCTTAGAGGAGGTCGACAGGGGCACAGATACGCAGTATTTT.

The V call is TRBV6-5, the J call TRBJ1-2; weak D call: TRBD1 (6 bases). Trimming took 5 bases from V and 0 from J, leaving 13 bases between them. There are 15 residues in the CDR3. Germline V gives CDR1 MNHEY, CDR2 SVGAGI. The CDR3 is CASSLRGASNYGYTF. The DNA of the CDR3 is TGTGCCAGCAGTCTGAGGGGGGCCTCTAACTATGGCTACACCTTC.

This chain uses TRBV7-9 with TRBJ2-3, with a weak D call TRBD2 (5 bases). The V and J ends lost 1 base and 2 bases respectively, with 13 bases between them. Germline CDR1 and CDR2: SEHNR and FQNEAQ (reference sequence). This CDR3 comprises 16 residues. CDR3 loop: CASSLEREYYTDTQYF. DNA for the CDR3: TGTGCCAGCAGCTTAGAGAGGGAGTACTACACAGATACGCAGTATTTT.

The chain recombines TRBV5-6 with TRBJ2-2, with D maybe TRBD2 (6 bases). V was cut by 0 bases and J by 7 bases, with 16 bases left in between. Germline V gene sequence: CDR1 SGHDT, CDR2 YYEEEE. CDR3 size: 16 residues. DNA of the CDR3: TGTGCCAGCAGCTTGGCCTTGGCGGGGTCCTTCGGGGAGCTGTTTTTT. This translates into CASSLALAGSFGELFF.

About this clone: Other DNA sequences of this sample code for an identical CDR3. The rearrangement joins TRBV30 to TRBJ2-3; D is uncertain. The CDR3 covers 15 residues. Trimming removed 0 bases from V and 0 bases from J, with 10 bases in between. The germline CDR1 and CDR2 sequences are GTSNPN and SVGIG (reference sequence). The CDR3 bases are TGTGCCTGGAGTGTACTGGGGTTGAGCACAGATACGCAGTATTTT. It codes for CAWSVLGLSTDTQYF.

The gene calls are TRBV5-6 and TRBJ1-3; 8 bases align to TRBD1. The CDR3 totals 15 residues. The V segment lost 3 bases and the J segment 4 bases; nucleotides outside the gene matches: 6. CDR1 and CDR2 (germline): SGHDT, YYEEEE. The DNA of the CDR3 is TGTGCCAGCAGCTACGACAGGGGCAAAGGAAACACCATATATTTT. Protein sequence: CASSYDRGKGNTIYF.

The genes are TRBV4-1 and TRBJ2-7; D not certain. V lost 4 bases and J 2 bases, leaving 15 bases between the germline ends. The CDR3 has 15 residues. CDR1 and CDR2 (germline): MGHRA, YSYEKL. CDR3 nucleotides: TGCGCCAGCAGCCCGAAGAGCTATACAACCTACGAGCAGTACTTC. Translating gives CASSPKSYTTYEQYF.

This chain connects TRBV19 to TRBJ1-4; perhaps TRBD1 as D (6 bases). Looked up from germline, CDR1 is LNHDA and CDR2 is SQIVND (reference sequence). The CDR3 has 11 amino acids. Trimming took off 8 bases at V and 14 bases at J, with 15 bases between the two ends. Here the CDR3 reads CASLVGARLFF. CDR3 nucleotides: TGTGCCAGTCTCGTGGGGGCGCGTCTGTTTTTT.

The CDR3: CASSLIGGANTGELFF. CDR3 DNA sequence: TGTGCCAGCAGCTTAATCGGGGGGGCGAACACCGGGGAGCTGTTTTTT. The chain couples TRBV11-2 to TRBJ2-2, with 8 bases that match TRBD2. The V gene's germline CDR1 is SGHAT and CDR2 FQNNGV. Trimming cost V 2 bases and J 0 bases; bases outside gene matches: 2. The CDR3 totals 16 residues. Together with reference TRBV11-2 and TRBJ2-2, the CDR3 gives the full variable domain: EAGVAQSPRYKIIEKRQSVAFWCNPISGHATLYWYQQILGQGPKLLIQFQNNGVVDDSQLPKDRFSAERLKGVDSTLKIQPAKLEDSAVYLCASSLIGGANTGELFFGEGSRLTVL.

The gene calls are TRBV6-1 and TRBJ2-1, with 7 bases aligning to TRBD2. This CDR3 region has 16 residues. Losses at the gene ends were 2 bases for V and 1 base for J; bases not matched to a gene: 5. Per germline, CDR1 MNHNS and CDR2 SASEGT. The CDR3 DNA is TGTGCCAGCAGTGAAACCCGAGCGGGGTCCTACAATGAGCAGTTCTTC. Translation: CASSETRAGSYNEQFF.

This clone was seen a single time. The J gene is TRBJ2-4, the V gene TRBV6-6; 7 bases line up with TRBD1. The germline gives CDR1 MNHNY, CDR2 SVGAGI (reference sequence). V dropped 2 bases and J dropped 5; count of bases not matched to a gene: 9. The CDR3 sequence is 16 residues long. CDR3 in DNA: TGTGCCAGCAGTTACGGTACAGGGGTCATCCAAAACATTCAGTACTTC. It is translated as CASSYGTGVIQNIQYF.

The rearrangement joins TRBV5-3 to TRBJ1-6; possible D gene TRBD1, 6 bases. TRBV5-3 is reported as an ORF; its role is uncertain. Trimming took 5 bases from V and 2 from J, leaving 14 bases between them. CDR3 length: 16 residues. CDR3 nucleotides: TGTGCCAGAAGATCCACAGGGAACACCTATAATTCACCCCTCCACTTT. It specifies CARRSTGNTYNSPLHF.

This chain connects TRBV19 to TRBJ2-7; a possible D gene is TRBD1 (6 bases). CDR1 is LNHDA and CDR2 is SQIVND in the germline V gene (reference sequence). This CDR3 is 14 amino acids long. V dropped 0 bases and J dropped 1 base, with 7 bases sitting between them. CDR3 bases: TGTGCCAGTAGTATAGAGGGACATTCCTACGAGCAGTACTTC. It encodes CASSIEGHSYEQYF.

The J gene is TRBJ2-1, the V gene TRBV30; TRBD1 aligns across 7 bases. J lost 12 bases, V lost 0 bases, and 5 bases had no gene match. The CDR3 length is 12 residues. Germline V gives CDR1 GTSNPN, CDR2 SVGIG (reference sequence). The CDR3 reads CAWSVSRDRQFF. CDR3 DNA: TGTGCCTGGAGTGTAAGCAGGGACAGGCAGTTCTTC. Supplemented by reference TRBV30 and TRBJ2-1, the full variable domain reads SQTIHQWPATLVQPVGSPLSLECTVEGTSNPNLYWYRQAAGRGLQLLFYSVGIGQISSEVPQNLSASRPQDRQFILSSKKLLLSDSGFYLCAWSVSRDRQFFGPGTRLTVL.

The chain carries TRBV7-9 and TRBJ2-7, with D maybe TRBD1 (6 bases). The CDR3 has 17 amino acids. Germline V gives CDR1 SEHNR, CDR2 FQNEAQ (reference sequence). With 2 bases removed from V and 4 bases from J, the gap between germline ends came to 21 bases. The CDR3 coding sequence is TGTGCCAGCAGCTTAAGTGAAGTACAGGGATCCCGTTACGAGCAGTACTTC. This translates into CASSLSEVQGSRYEQYF.

The chain joins TRBV11-2 to TRBJ2-5; D gene uncertain. Trimming stripped 8 bases from V and 0 bases from J, with 10 bases between. The CDR3 is 13 amino acids. CDR1 SGHAT and CDR2 FQNNGV come from the germline V gene. The CDR3, as DNA: TGTGCCAGCGATCCTGGACACCAAGAGACCCAGTACTTC. Amino acids: CASDPGHQETQYF.